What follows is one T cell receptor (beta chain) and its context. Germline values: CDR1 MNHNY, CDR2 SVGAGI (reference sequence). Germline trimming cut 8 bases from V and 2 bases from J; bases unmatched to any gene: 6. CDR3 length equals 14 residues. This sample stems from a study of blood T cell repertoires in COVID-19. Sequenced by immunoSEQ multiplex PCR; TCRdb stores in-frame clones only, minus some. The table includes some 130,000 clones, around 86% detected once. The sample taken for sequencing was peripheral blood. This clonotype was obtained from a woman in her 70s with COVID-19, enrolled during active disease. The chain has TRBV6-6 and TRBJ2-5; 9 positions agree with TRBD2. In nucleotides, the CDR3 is TGTGCCAGCGCGGCGGGGGGGAATCAAGAGACCCAGTACTTC. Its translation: CASAAGGNQETQYF.